The sequence of this TCR beta chain was determined in a study of blood T cell repertoires in COVID-19 (dated by TCRdb to the early 2020s). For the study in its entirety: Samples from collaborators originated in the United States, Italy and Spain and spanned both the acute and convalescent phases of COVID-19. The prospective study material was composed of cDNA or gDNA derived from T cells, B-cell-depleted T cells, or PBMCs. Subjects who had been exposed to COVID-19, were actively infected with it, or had recovered from it provided the deeply sampled blood TCRbeta repertoires that made up the dataset. The repertoires were released in a freely available public database intended as a resource for research on the immune response to SARS-CoV-2. The samples were drawn from the first 160 participants of the ongoing ImmuneRACE study and from over 950 subjects provided by 6 global collaborators. The sample metadata nearly always contained a de-identified subject ID, COVID-19 status, age in years and sex. Where available, HLA class I and class II types were taken from metadata supplied by the sample provider and were not determined by assay-based typing. Results and caveats for the whole study, not just this receptor: Clinical and demographic metadata were provided uncurated, with the amount varying by source and participant.

This clone appeared once. No cognate antigen has been identified for it. No much larger clonotype is one base removed from it; base qualities were not supplied. TCRbeta CDR3 regions were amplified from genomic DNA using the immunoSEQ Assay, a bias-controlled multiplex PCR. As for the original processing: The number of nucleated cells in each sample was estimated from the amplification of reference gene primers within the assay. Sequence reads were collapsed and filtered to measure the absolute abundance of every unique TCRbeta CDR3 rearrangement. For each sample, productive Simpson clonality was calculated by taking the square root of Simpson's diversity index across productive rearrangements. TCRdb retrieved this table from immuneACCESS and kept in-frame rearrangements only. Not all clones are present; in checked studies, unresolved V genes account for under half, and no reason is known for the remainder. Clone size and V and J calls were adopted from that table, with D and trimming inferred from the DNA. This sample lists more than 400,000 clones; roughly 87% were detected once. The ten largest account for 0.65% to 0.9% of the sample.

Participants in the prospective study were enrolled through a virtual design, were aged 18 to 89 years, and lived in approximately 25 United States geographic areas. In the prospective study, cohorts were assigned on the basis of participant-reported clinical history obtained from a screening survey and a study questionnaire. For ImmuneRACE Cohort 3, a participant was defined as recovered based on two consecutive negative NP/OP PCR tests, clearance by a healthcare professional, or resolution of symptoms. In the prospective study, whole blood, serum and a nasopharyngeal or oropharyngeal swab were collected from each participant by mobile phlebotomists. Prospective study participants could optionally give additional blood draws and questionnaires over an approximately 2-month period. Blood samples from the prospective study were shipped frozen or at room temperature prior to DNA extraction. The germline V gene supplies CDR1 SQVTM and CDR2 ANQGSEA. The CDR3 measures 15 amino acids from cysteine to phenylalanine. The only DNA kept is the CDR3, 45 bases in frame from the first base. V is cut back by 5 bases and J by 6 bases, with 7 bases in the junction unmatched.

This chain joins TRBV29-1 to TRBJ2-1; TRBD2 aligns with 13 central bases. Sequencing used PBMCs or T cells enriched from blood (not recorded which). The sequence derives from a woman between 18 and 30 years old who had recovered from COVID-19. CDR3 loop: CSVLLTSGGFNEQFF. Here is the DNA: TGCAGCGTTCTACTGACTAGCGGGGGGTTCAATGAGCAGTTCTTC.